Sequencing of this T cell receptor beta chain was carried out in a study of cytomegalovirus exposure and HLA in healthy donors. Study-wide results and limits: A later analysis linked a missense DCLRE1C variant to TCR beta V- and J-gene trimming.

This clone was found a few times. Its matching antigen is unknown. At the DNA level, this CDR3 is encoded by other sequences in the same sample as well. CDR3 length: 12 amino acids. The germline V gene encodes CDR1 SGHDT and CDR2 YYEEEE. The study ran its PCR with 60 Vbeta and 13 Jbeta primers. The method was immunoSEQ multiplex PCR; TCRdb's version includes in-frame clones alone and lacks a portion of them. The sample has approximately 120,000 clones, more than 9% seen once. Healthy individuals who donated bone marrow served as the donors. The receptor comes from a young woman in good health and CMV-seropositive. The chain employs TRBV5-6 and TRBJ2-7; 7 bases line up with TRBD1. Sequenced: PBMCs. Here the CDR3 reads CASRLQGNEQYF. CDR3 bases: TGTGCAAGCCGCCTACAGGGGAACGAGCAGTACTTC.